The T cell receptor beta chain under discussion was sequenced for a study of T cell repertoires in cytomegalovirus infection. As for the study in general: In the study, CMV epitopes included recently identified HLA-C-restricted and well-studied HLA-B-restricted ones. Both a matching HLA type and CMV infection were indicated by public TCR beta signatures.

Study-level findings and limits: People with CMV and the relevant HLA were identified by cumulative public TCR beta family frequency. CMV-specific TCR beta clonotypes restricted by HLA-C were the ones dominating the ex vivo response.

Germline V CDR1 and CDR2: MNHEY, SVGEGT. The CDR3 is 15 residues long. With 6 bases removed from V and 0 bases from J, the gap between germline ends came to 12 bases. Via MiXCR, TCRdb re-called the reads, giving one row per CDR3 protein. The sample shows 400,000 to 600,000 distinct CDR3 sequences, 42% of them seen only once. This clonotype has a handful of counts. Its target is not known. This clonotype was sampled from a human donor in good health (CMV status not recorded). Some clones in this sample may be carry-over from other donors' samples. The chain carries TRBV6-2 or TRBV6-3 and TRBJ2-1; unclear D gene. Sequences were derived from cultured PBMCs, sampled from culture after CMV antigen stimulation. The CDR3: CASSLRDISYNEQFF. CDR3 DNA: TGTGCCAGCAGCCTTCGCGATATCTCCTACAATGAGCAGTTCTTC.